This is a list of T cell receptor beta chains from one sample in a study of T cell repertoires in cytomegalovirus infection. TCRdb re-derived calls from the reads in MiXCR, one entry per CDR3 protein. The sample lists 400,000 to 550,000 distinct CDR3 sequences; 11% were seen once. Material: PBMCs. The receptors were gathered from a human donor in good health (CMV status not recorded). Some clones in this sample may be carry-over from other donors' samples. Both conserved end residues are part of each CDR3. D genes are given only for firm matches. Size values are once, few and many counts, or a class for expanded clones, and some rows have none.

>13|many|TRBJ1-5|TRBV5-1|TRBD1
CASSRTGSQPQHF
TGCGCCAGCAGCCGGACAGGGTCTCAGCCCCAGCATTTT
>14|many|TRBJ1-4|TRBV7-9|-
CASSQSGAREKLFF
TGTGCCAGCAGCCAATCCGGGGCCCGGGAAAAACTGTTTTTT
>14|many|TRBJ2-3|TRBV11-2|TRBD2
CASSPVAGVDTQYF
TGTGCCAGCAGCCCCGTAGCGGGAGTAGATACGCAGTATTTT
>15|many|TRBJ2-5|TRBV12-3/TRBV12-4|-
CASSLNLVTEETQYF
TGTGCCAGCAGTTTAAACTTGGTGACAGAAGAGACCCAGTACTTC
>15|-|TRBJ2-4|TRBV11-2|-
CASSLRQGRENIQYF
TGTGCCAGCAGCTTACGTCAGGGTCGGGAAAACATTCAGTACTTC
>13|-|TRBJ1-2|TRBV7-9|-
CASSLEQYYGYTF
TGTGCCAGCAGCTTAGAACAGTACTATGGCTACACCTTC
>12|few|TRBJ1-1|TRBV12-3/TRBV12-4|-
CASSPNLIEAFF
TGTGCCAGCAGCCCTAACTTAATTGAAGCTTTCTTT
>15|many|TRBJ2-7|TRBV24-1|TRBD2
CATSERTSGLHEQYF
TGTGCCACCAGTGAGAGGACTAGCGGGCTCCACGAGCAGTACTTC
>14|many|TRBJ2-1|TRBV5-5|TRBD1
CASSSSQTGGEQFF
TGTGCCAGCAGCTCTAGTCAAACAGGGGGGGAGCAGTTCTTC
>16|many|TRBJ1-2|TRBV19|-
CASSRTGALSPYGYTF
TGTGCCAGTAGTCGGACCGGGGCCTTAAGTCCCTATGGCTACACCTTC
>17|-|TRBJ1-5|TRBV9|TRBD1
CASSRPRGRGSNQPQHF
TGTGCCAGCAGCCGTCCCAGGGGGCGCGGGAGCAATCAGCCCCAGCATTTT
>18|many|TRBJ2-1|TRBV11-3|TRBD2
CASSLGTRGTRSLNEQFF
TGTGCCAGCAGCTTGGGGACTAGAGGAACCCGGAGTCTCAATGAGCAGTTCTTC
>14|many|TRBJ1-5|TRBV7-8|-
CASSLIDPDQPQHF
TGTGCCAGCAGCTTAATAGACCCCGATCAGCCCCAGCATTTT
>13|many|TRBJ1-5|TRBV7-2|-
CASSGRDNQPQHF
TGTGCCAGCAGCGGAAGGGACAATCAGCCCCAGCATTTT
>13|many|TRBJ2-7|TRBV7-2|TRBD2
CASSLLAAYEQYF
TGTGCCAGCAGCTTACTAGCGGCCTACGAGCAGTACTTC
>20|many|TRBJ2-4|TRBV15|TRBD2
CATSRDLRSGGPPGKNIQYF
TGTGCCACCAGCAGAGATTTAAGAAGCGGGGGGCCTCCAGGCAAAAACATTCAGTACTTC
>13|many|TRBJ2-4|TRBV20-1|-
CSASGLAKNIQYF
TGCAGTGCTAGTGGCTTAGCCAAAAACATTCAGTACTTC